Below are 23 T cell receptor beta chains sequenced from a single sample in a study of blood T cell repertoires in COVID-19. Data came from immunoSEQ multiplex PCR; TCRdb stores just in-frame clones and leaves some out. The data contain 230,000 or so clones, roughly 76% of them singletons. Sequencing was performed on peripheral blood. These receptors all stem from a human donor in a cohort sampled during active COVID-19.

The V call is TRBV5-6, the J call TRBJ2-1; no clear D gene. The germline V gene has CDR1 SGHDT and CDR2 YYEEEE. This CDR3 contains 11 residues. Between the trimmed V and J ends, which lost 0 bases and 9 bases, there was a span of 4 bases. This chain's CDR3 is CASSLASEQFF. DNA of the CDR3: TGTGCCAGCAGCTTGGCCTCTGAGCAGTTCTTC.

The rearrangement links TRBV7-9 to TRBJ2-5; the D gene is possibly TRBD1 (5 bases). Germline V gene data show CDR1 as SEHNR and CDR2 as FQNEAQ (reference sequence). The CDR3 runs to 15 residues. Trimming took 1 base from V and 5 from J, leaving 14 bases between them. CDR3 sequence: CASSLDQGSHETQYF. As DNA, the CDR3 is TGTGCCAGCAGCTTAGACCAGGGTTCCCACGAGACCCAGTACTTC.

V and J are TRBV9 and TRBJ2-7, with D possibly matching TRBD2 (6 bases). The CDR3 consists of 13 residues. V lost 3 bases and J 5 bases, leaving 12 bases between the germline ends. Germline V gives CDR1 SGDLS, CDR2 YYNGEE. CDR3 residues: CASSEGGENEQYF. The CDR3 coding sequence is TGTGCCAGCAGCGAGGGAGGTGAAAACGAGCAGTACTTC.

This clone was counted between two and nine times. The chain carries TRBV7-9 and TRBJ1-2, with D possibly TRBD1 on 5 matching bases. Trimming removed 5 bases at V and 6 bases at J, with 22 bases between. The CDR3 contains 16 residues. Germline V CDR1 and CDR2: SEHNR, FQNEAQ (reference sequence). The CDR3 region has the DNA TGTGCCAGCAGCCGAAGTAGGGTTAGCAGGGTGAATGGCTACACCTTC. Its protein is CASSRSRVSRVNGYTF.

In its sample, this clone was seen a few times. This chain links TRBV7-9 with TRBJ1-2, with D possibly matching TRBD1 (6 bases). In germline, CDR1 is SEHNR, CDR2 FQNEAQ (reference sequence). Between the trimmed V and J ends, which lost 4 bases and 3 bases, there was a span of 9 bases. The CDR3 spans 13 residues. As DNA, the CDR3 is TGTGCCAGCAGCTCCGGGACACACTATGGCTACACCTTC. Encoded protein: CASSSGTHYGYTF. The full variable domain, its missing parts supplied by reference TRBV7-9 and TRBJ1-2, is DTGVSQNPRHKITKRGQNVTFRCDPISEHNRLYWYRQTLGQGPEFLTYFQNEAQLEKSRLLSDRFSAERPKGSFSTLEIQRTEQGDSAMYLCASSSGTHYGYTFGSGTRLTVV.

The chain couples TRBV18 to TRBJ2-6; 10 bases are a match to TRBD1. The CDR3 loop spans 18 amino acids. The trim removed 4 bases at V and 2 bases at J, leaving 8 bases unmatched. CDR1 is KGHSH, CDR2 LQKENI, per germline. The CDR3 reads CASSLYGTGAAGANVLTF. In DNA, the CDR3 is TGTGCCAGCTCACTTTACGGGACAGGGGCTGCTGGGGCCAACGTCCTGACTTTC.

The rearrangement uses TRBV5-1 and TRBJ1-2, with a tentative D call TRBD1 (5 bases). The V end lost 1 base, the J end lost 1 base, and 11 bases lay between the germline ends. The CDR3 contains 15 residues. The germline CDR1 and CDR2 sequences are SGHRS and YFSETQ. The CDR3 nucleotides are TGCGCCAGCAGCTTGATCCTGGGACTTAACTATGGCTACACCTTC. Translated: CASSLILGLNYGYTF. Supplemented by reference TRBV5-1 and TRBJ1-2, the full variable domain reads KAGVTQTPRYLIKTRGQQVTLSCSPISGHRSVSWYQQTPGQGLQFLFEYFSETQRNKGNFPGRFSGRQFSNSRSEMNVSTLELGDSALYLCASSLILGLNYGYTFGSGTRLTVV.

The chain employs TRBV30 and TRBJ2-7; D is unclear. The V end was cut by 5 bases, the J end by 1 base, with 6 bases between. From germline, CDR1 is GTSNPN and CDR2 SVGIG (reference sequence). This CDR3 region has 11 residues. The CDR3 bases are TGTGCCTGGGACGCGTCCTACGAGCAGTACTTC. Its protein is CAWDASYEQYF.

V and J are TRBV5-6 and TRBJ2-1; a weak D match, TRBD1 (6 bases). V lost 3 bases and J 2 bases, leaving 12 bases between the germline ends. The V gene's germline CDR1 is SGHDT and CDR2 YYEEEE. The CDR3 is made up of 15 amino acids. CDR3 DNA sequence: TGTGCCAGCAGCTCTGGCAGGGGCGCCTACAATGAGCAGTTCTTC. This translates into CASSSGRGAYNEQFF.

This clone showed up just a few times. The chain is built from TRBV18 and TRBJ1-5; D remains unclear. The CDR3 runs 13 residues. Trimming removed 4 bases from V and 6 bases from J, with 10 bases in between. Germline V gene lookup returns CDR1 KGHSH and CDR2 LQKENI. CDR3 in amino acids: CASSLWEGQPQHF. CDR3 DNA: TGTGCCAGCTCACTTTGGGAGGGTCAGCCCCAGCATTTT.

The chain carries TRBV29-1 and TRBJ2-5; 12 bases match TRBD1. Trimming took 6 bases from V and 5 from J; bases not matched to a gene: 1. This CDR3 is 12 amino acids long. Germline values: CDR1 SQVTM, CDR2 ANQGSEA. For the CDR3, the DNA is TGCAGCGTCGGGACAGGGGGCGAGACCCAGTACTTC. As protein: CSVGTGGETQYF.

This chain joins TRBV19 and TRBJ2-7; D may be TRBD1 (7 bases). The germline CDR1 and CDR2 sequences are LNHDA and SQIVND (reference sequence). This CDR3 region has 15 residues. Trimming removed 3 bases from V and 5 bases from J, with 17 bases in between. CDR3 amino acids: CASSIGSRGVNEQYF. CDR3 coding DNA: TGTGCCAGTAGTATCGGGTCCAGGGGGGTCAACGAGCAGTACTTC. Full variable domain (outside the CDR3, taken from reference TRBV19 and TRBJ2-7): DGGITQSPKYLFRKEGQNVTLSCEQNLNHDAMYWYRQDPGQGLRLIYYSQIVNDFQKGDIAEGYSVSREKKESFPLTVTSAQKNPTAFYLCASSIGSRGVNEQYFGPGTRLTVT.

This clone was seen once. This chain joins TRBV6-5 and TRBJ2-7, with D tentatively TRBD2 (5 bases). Germline-derived CDR1 and CDR2 are MNHEY and SVGAGI. The length of the CDR3 is 14 residues. V gave up 0 bases and J gave up 4 bases, with 10 bases separating them. The CDR3 DNA reads as TGTGCCAGCAGTTACTCGAGTCGGGAATACGAGCAGTACTTC. It encodes CASSYSSREYEQYF.

This clone was seen more than once but under ten times. V usage is TRBV4-3 and J usage is TRBJ1-1; D may be TRBD1 (5 bases). V lost 2 bases, J lost 4 bases, and 14 bases lay in between. The germline V gene encodes CDR1 LGHNA and CDR2 YSLEER. This CDR3 spans 15 amino acids. The chain's CDR3 is CASSQISSGTTEAFF. For the CDR3, the DNA is TGCGCCAGCAGCCAAATTTCCAGCGGGACCACTGAAGCTTTCTTT.

This clone was observed a single time. This chain connects TRBV5-1 to TRBJ2-5, with D maybe TRBD2 (6 bases). The CDR3 has 14 amino acids. V lost 4 bases and J 4 bases, leaving 14 bases between the germline ends. Germline V gene lookup returns CDR1 SGHRS and CDR2 YFSETQ. CDR3 region: CASSPEGRVETQYF. CDR3 sequence (DNA): TGCGCCAGCAGCCCGGAGGGCAGGGTAGAGACCCAGTACTTC.

The chain employs TRBV6-5 and TRBJ2-4; D perhaps matches TRBD1 (6 bases). The CDR3 has 16 residues. Germline V gene lookup returns CDR1 MNHEY and CDR2 SVGAGI. Trimming removed 4 bases at V and 0 bases at J, with 13 bases between. The CDR3 DNA reads TGTGCCAGCAGTTCGCACAGGGATTTAGCCAAAAACATTCAGTACTTC. Protein product: CASSSHRDLAKNIQYF.

The V and J genes are TRBV29-1 and TRBJ1-1; TRBD1 is a possible D gene (6 bases). CDR1 and CDR2 from the germline V gene are SQVTM and ANQGSEA. The length of the CDR3 is 13 residues. V dropped 1 base and J dropped 4 bases, with 10 bases sitting between them. This CDR3 reads CSVEVQGGTEAFF. The CDR3 DNA sequence: TGCAGCGTTGAAGTACAGGGTGGCACTGAAGCTTTCTTT.

The rearrangement uses TRBV5-1 and TRBJ2-7; 9 positions match TRBD2. Germline trimming cut 0 bases from V and 1 base from J; bases unmatched to any gene: 2. This CDR3 contains 15 residues. Germline values: CDR1 SGHRS, CDR2 YFSETQ. The CDR3 DNA follows: TGCGCCAGCAGCTTGGGCAGCGGGAGGTCCTACGAGCAGTACTTC. Protein sequence: CASSLGSGRSYEQYF. Looking up the rest from reference TRBV5-1 and TRBJ2-7 gives the full variable domain: KAGVTQTPRYLIKTRGQQVTLSCSPISGHRSVSWYQQTPGQGLQFLFEYFSETQRNKGNFPGRFSGRQFSNSRSEMNVSTLELGDSALYLCASSLGSGRSYEQYFGPGTRLTVT.

On this clone: Sequence at one end of the junction differs from germline and may be a read error. The rearrangement links TRBV28 to TRBJ1-1; D gene ambiguous. CDR1 is MDHEN and CDR2 is SYDVKM in the germline V gene. This CDR3 is built from 12 residues. The CDR3 is CASSPARLTGVF. DNA for the CDR3: TGTGCCAGCAGTCCAGCACGGCTCACGGGAGTCTTT.

The V and J genes are TRBV11-3 and TRBJ2-3; tentative D call: TRBD2 (5 bases). V shed 1 base and J shed 5 bases, with 13 bases lying between them. The CDR3 has 15 residues. Germline V gene sequence: CDR1 SGHNT, CDR2 YENEEA. CDR3 residues: CASSLGYREGDTQYF. Here the CDR3 DNA reads TGTGCCAGCAGCTTAGGGTACAGAGAGGGAGATACGCAGTATTTT.

This chain links TRBV27 with TRBJ2-1; maybe TRBD2 (6 bases). CDR3 size: 15 residues. Germline V gene sequence: CDR1 MNHEY, CDR2 SMNVEV (reference sequence). V was clipped by 2 bases and J by 5 bases, with 13 bases between them. CDR3 DNA: TGTGCCAGCAGTTTAAGAGGAGGGCTGGACAATGAGCAGTTCTTC. This encodes CASSLRGGLDNEQFF.

The rearrangement uses TRBV4-2 and TRBJ1-4; the match to TRBD1 covers 7 bases. Germline V gene data show CDR1 as LGHNA and CDR2 as YNFKEQ. CDR3 length equals 16 residues. Germline trimming cut 4 bases from V and 3 bases from J; bases unmatched to any gene: 8. The CDR3 DNA is TGTGCCAGCAGCCCGGGACAGACTAACTCTAATGAAAAACTGTTTTTT. This sequence encodes CASSPGQTNSNEKLFF.

This sequence joins TRBV18 and TRBJ2-6; D possibly corresponds to TRBD2 (5 bases). In germline, CDR1 is KGHSH, CDR2 LQKENI. The CDR3 is made up of 17 amino acids. The V gene lost 2 bases and the J gene lost 3 bases, with 14 bases spanning the gap. CDR3 residues: CASSPSVRGYGANVLTF. Written as DNA, the CDR3 is TGTGCCAGCTCACCAAGTGTTCGAGGGTATGGGGCCAACGTCCTGACTTTC.